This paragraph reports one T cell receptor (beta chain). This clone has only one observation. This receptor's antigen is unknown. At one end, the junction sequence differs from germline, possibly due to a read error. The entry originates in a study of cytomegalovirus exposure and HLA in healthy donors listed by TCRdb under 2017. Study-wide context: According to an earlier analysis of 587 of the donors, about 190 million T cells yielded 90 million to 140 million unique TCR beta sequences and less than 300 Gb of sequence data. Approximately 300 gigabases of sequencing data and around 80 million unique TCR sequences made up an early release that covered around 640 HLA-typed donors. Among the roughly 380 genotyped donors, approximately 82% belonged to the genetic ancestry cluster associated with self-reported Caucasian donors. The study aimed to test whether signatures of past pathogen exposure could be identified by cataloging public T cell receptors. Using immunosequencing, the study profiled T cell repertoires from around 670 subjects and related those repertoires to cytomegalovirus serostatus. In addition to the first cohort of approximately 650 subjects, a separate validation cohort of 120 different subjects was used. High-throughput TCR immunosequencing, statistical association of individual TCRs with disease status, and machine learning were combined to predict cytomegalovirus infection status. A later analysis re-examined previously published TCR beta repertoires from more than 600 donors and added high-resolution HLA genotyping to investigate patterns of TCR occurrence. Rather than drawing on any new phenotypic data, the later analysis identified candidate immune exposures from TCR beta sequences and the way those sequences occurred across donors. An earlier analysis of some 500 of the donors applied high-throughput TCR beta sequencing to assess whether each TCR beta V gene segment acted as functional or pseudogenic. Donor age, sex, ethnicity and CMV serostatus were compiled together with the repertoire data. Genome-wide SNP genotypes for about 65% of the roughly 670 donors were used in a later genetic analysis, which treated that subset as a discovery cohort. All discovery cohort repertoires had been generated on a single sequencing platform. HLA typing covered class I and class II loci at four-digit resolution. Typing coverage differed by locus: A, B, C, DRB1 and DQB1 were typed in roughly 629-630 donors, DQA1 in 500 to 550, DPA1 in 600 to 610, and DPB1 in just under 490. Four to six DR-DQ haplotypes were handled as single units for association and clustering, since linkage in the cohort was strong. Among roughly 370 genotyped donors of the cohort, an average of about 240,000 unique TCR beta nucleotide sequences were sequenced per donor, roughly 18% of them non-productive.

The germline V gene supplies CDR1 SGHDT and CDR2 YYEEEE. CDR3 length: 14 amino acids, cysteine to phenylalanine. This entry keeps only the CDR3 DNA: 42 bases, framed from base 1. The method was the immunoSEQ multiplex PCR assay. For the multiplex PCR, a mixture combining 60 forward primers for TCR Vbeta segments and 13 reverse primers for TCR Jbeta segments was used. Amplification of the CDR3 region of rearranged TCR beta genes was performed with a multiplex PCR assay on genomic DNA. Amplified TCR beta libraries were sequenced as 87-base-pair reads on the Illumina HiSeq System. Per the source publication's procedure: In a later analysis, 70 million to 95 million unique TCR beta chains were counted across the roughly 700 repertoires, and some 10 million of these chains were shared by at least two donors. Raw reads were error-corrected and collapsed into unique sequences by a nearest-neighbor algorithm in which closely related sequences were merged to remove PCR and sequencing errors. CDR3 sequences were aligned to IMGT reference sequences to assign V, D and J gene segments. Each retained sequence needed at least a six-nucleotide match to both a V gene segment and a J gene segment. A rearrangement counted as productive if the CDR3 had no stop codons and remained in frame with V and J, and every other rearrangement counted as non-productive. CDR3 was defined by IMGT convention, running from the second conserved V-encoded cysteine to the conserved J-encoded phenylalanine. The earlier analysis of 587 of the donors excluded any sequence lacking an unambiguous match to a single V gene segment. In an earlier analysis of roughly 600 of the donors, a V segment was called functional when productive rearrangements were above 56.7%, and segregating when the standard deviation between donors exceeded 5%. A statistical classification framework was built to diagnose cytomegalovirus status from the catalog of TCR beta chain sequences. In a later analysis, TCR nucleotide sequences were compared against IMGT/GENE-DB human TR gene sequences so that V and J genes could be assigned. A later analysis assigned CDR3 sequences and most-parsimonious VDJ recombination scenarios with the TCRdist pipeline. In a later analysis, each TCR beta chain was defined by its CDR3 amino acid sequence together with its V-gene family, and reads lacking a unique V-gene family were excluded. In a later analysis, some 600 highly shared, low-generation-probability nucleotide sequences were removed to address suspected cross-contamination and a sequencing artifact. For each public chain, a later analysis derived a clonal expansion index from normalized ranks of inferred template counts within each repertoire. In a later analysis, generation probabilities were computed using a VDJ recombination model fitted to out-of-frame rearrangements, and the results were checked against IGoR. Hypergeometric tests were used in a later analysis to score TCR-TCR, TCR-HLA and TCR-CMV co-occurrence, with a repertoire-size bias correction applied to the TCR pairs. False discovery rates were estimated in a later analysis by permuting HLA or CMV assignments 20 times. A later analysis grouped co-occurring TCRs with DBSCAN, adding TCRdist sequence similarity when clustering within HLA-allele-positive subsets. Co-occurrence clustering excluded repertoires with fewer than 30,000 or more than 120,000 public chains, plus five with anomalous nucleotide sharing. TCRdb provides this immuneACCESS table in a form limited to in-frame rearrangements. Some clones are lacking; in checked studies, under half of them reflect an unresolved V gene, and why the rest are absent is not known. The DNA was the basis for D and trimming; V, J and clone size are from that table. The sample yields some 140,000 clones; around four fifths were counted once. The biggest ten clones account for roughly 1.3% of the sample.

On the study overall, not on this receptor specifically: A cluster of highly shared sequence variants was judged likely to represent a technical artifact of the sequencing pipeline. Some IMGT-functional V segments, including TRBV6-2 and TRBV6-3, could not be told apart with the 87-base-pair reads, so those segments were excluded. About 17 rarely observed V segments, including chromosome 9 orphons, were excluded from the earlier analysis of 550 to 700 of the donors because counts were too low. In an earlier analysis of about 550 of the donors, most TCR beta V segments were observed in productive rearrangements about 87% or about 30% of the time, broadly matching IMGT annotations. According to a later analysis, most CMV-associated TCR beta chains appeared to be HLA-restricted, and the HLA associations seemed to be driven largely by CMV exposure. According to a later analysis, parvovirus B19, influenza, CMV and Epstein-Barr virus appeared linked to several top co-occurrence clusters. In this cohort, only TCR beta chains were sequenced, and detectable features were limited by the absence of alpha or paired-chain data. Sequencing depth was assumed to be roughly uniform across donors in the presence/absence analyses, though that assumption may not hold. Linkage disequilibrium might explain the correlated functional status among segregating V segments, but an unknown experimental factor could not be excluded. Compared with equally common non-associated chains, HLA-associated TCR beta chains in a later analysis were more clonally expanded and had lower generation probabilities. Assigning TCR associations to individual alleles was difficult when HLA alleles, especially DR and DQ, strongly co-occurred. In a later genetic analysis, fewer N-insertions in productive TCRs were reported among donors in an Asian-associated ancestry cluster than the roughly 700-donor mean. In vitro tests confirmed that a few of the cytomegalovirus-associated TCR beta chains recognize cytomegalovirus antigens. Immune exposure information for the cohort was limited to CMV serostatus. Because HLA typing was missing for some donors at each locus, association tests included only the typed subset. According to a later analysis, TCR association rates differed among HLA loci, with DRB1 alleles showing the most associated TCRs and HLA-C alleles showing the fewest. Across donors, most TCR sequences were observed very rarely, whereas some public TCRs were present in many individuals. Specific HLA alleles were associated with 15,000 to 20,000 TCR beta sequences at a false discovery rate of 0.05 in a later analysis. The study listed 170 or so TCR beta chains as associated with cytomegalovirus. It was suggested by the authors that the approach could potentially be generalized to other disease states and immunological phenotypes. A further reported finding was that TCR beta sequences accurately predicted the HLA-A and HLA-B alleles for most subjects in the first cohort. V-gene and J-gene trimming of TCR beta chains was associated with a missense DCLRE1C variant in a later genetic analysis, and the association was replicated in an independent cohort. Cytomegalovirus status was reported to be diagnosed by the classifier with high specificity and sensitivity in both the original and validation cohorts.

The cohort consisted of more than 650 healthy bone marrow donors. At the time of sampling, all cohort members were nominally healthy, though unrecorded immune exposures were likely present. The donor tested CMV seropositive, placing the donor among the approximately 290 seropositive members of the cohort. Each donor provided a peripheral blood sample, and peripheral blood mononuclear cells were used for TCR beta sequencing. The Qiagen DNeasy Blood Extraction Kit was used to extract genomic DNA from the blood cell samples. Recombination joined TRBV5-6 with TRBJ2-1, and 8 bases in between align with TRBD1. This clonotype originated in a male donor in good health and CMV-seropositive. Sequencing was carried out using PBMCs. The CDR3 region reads CARSWDPGGDEQFF. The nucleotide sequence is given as TGTGCCCGCAGCTGGGACCCAGGGGGCGATGAGCAGTTCTTC.